This TCR beta chain stems from a study of blood T cell repertoires in COVID-19. On the study more broadly: Samples taken during acute and convalescent COVID-19 were collected in the United States, Italy and Spain. PBMCs, B-cell-depleted T cells, or T cells were the source of the cDNA or gDNA that made up the material.

This CDR3 is built from 14 residues. Germline CDR1 is LNHDA and CDR2 is SQIVND (reference sequence). V shed 7 bases, J shed 10 bases, and the junction held 9 bases outside the gene matches. Authors' processing steps: Nucleated cell counts were estimated from reference gene primer amplification. Sequencing used immunoSEQ multiplex PCR; TCRdb keeps in-frame clones, though not all of them. That table furnishes V, J and clone size, whereas the DNA furnished D and trimming. This table has 45,000 to 60,000 clones, approximately 86% appearing once. Material: peripheral blood. This clonotype originated in a man in his fifties or sixties with acute or convalescent COVID-19. The V and J genes are TRBV19 and TRBJ2-1; TRBD2 matches at 11 bases. This CDR3 is CASTVTSGKGEQFF. The DNA of the CDR3 is TGTGCCAGTACTGTGACTAGCGGGAAAGGCGAGCAGTTCTTC.